The clone carrying this TCR beta chain has only a few counts. Its antigen remains unidentified. The data stem from a study of spatial heterogeneity in lung cancer. Study information: The library had UMIs, and each TCR and UMI pair averaged more than ten raw reads. Notes on the study in general: Resection saw ubiquitous expanded tumor TCRs appear in blood more than follow-up did.

With 11 bases removed from V and 8 bases from J, the gap between germline ends came to 13 bases. This CDR3 is built from 11 residues. Germline V gene data show CDR1 as MNHNS and CDR2 as SASEGT. The time point denotes: sample taken at primary tumor resection. No cells were sorted before sequencing. The whole RNA sequenced was extracted from tumor, nontumor lung or frozen PBMC. The library protocol tagged each TCR cDNA with a unique molecular identifier. TCRdb re-analysed the 5' RACE reads in MiXCR, keeping a single row per CDR3 protein. The data contain approximately 82,000 distinct CDR3 sequences, roughly 12% of them singletons.

The chain recombines TRBV6-1 with TRBJ2-1; TRBD2 might be the D (6 bases). This sequence originates from a male donor with early-stage non-small cell lung cancer. This sample comprised PBMCs, obtained at surgery. The CDR3: CAGGHLDEQFF. CDR3 DNA: TGTGCCGGAGGGCATCTCGATGAGCAGTTCTTC.